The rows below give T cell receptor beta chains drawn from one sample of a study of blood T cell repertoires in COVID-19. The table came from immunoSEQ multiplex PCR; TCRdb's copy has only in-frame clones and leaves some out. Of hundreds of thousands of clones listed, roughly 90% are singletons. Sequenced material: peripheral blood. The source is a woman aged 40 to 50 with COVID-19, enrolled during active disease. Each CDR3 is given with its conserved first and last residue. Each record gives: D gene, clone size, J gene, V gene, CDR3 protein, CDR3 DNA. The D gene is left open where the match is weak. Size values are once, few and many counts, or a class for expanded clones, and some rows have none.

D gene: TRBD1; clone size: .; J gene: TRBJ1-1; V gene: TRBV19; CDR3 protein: CASTRTGMVDTEAFF; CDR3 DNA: TGTGCCAGTACCCGGACAGGGATGGTAGACACTGAAGCTTTCTTT
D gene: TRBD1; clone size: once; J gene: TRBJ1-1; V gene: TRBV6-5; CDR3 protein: CASSWRTGGEKAFF; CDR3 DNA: TGTGCCAGCAGTTGGCGTACAGGGGGGGAGAAAGCTTTCTTT
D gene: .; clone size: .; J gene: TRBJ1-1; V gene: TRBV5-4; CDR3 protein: CASSLDRNTEAFF; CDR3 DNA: TGTGCCAGCAGCTTGGACAGGAACACTGAAGCTTTCTTT
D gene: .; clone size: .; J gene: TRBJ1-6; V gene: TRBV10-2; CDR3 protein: CASSELGQVTLHF; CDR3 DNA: TGCGCCAGCAGTGAGTTGGGGCAAGTGACCCTCCACTTT
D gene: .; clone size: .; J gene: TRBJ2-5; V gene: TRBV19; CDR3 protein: CASSMQRYQETQYF; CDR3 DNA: TGTGCCAGTAGTATGCAGAGGTACCAAGAGACCCAGTACTTC
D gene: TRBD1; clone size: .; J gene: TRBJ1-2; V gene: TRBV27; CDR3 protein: CASSLRGQGDYGYTF; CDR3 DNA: TGTGCCAGCAGTTTAAGGGGACAGGGTGACTATGGCTACACCTTC
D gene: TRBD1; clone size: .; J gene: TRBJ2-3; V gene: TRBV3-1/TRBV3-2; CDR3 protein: CASSPNRGNTDTQYF; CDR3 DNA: TGTGCCAGCAGCCCGAACAGGGGCAACACAGATACGCAGTATTTT
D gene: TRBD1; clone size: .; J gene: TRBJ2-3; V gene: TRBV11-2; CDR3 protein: CASSLGDRGPSTDTQYF; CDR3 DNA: TGTGCCAGCAGCTTAGGGGACAGGGGCCCAAGCACAGATACGCAGTATTTT
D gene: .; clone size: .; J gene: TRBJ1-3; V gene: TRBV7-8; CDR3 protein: CASSFLRGKGSGNTIYF; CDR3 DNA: TGTGCCAGCAGCTTTTTGCGGGGAAAGGGCTCTGGAAACACCATATATTTT
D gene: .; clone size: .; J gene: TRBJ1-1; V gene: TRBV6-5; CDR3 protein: CASRVNMNTEAFF; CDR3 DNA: TGTGCCAGCAGGGTAAACATGAACACTGAAGCTTTCTTT
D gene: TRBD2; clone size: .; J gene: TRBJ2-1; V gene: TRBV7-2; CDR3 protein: CASSPGTSGRDEQFF; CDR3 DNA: TGTGCCAGCAGCCCTGGGACTAGCGGGAGGGATGAGCAGTTCTTC
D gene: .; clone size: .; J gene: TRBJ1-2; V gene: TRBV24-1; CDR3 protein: CATSDFTEGGYGYTF; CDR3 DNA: TGTGCCACCAGTGATTTCACGGAAGGCGGCTATGGCTACACCTTC
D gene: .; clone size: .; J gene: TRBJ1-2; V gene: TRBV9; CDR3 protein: CASSVTGSNYGYTF; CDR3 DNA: TGTGCCAGCAGCGTAACGGGGTCTAACTATGGCTACACCTTC
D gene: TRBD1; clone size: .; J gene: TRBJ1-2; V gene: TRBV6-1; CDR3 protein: CASSEPRGQVAGYTF; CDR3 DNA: TGTGCCAGCAGTGAACCCCGGGGACAGGTGGCTGGCTACACCTTC
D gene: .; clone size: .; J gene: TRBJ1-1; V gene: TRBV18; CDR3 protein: CASSQGTVLNTEAFF; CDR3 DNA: TGTGCCAGCTCACAAGGGACTGTGCTGAACACTGAAGCTTTCTTT
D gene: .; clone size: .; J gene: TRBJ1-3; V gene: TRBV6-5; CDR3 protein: CASIGWGHSGNTIYF; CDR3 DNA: TGTGCCAGCATCGGTTGGGGGCATTCTGGAAACACCATATATTTT
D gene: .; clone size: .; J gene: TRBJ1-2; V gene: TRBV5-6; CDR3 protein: CASSLARGYGYTF; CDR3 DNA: TGTGCCAGCAGCTTGGCTAGGGGGTATGGCTACACCTTC
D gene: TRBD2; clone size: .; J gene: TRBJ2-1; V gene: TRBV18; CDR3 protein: CASSPVSGGYSSYNEQFF; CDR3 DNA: TGTGCCAGCTCACCAGTTAGCGGGGGCTATAGCTCCTACAATGAGCAGTTCTTC
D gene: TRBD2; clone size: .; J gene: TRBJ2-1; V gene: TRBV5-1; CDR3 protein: CASSFPPASGNNEQFF; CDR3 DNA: TGCGCCAGCAGCTTCCCGCCGGCTAGCGGGAACAATGAGCAGTTCTTC
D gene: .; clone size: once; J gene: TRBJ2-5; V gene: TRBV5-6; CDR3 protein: CASSFGAAETQYF; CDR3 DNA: TGTGCCAGCAGCTTCGGTGCAGCGGAGACCCAGTACTTC
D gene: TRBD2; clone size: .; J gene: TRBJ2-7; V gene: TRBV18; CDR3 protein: CASSPGGLAVRNEQYF; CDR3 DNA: TGTGCCAGCTCACCCGGCGGGCTAGCGGTTCGGAACGAGCAGTACTTC
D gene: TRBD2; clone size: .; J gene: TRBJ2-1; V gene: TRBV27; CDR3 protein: CASMRGLTYNEQFF; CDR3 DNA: TGTGCCAGCATGAGGGGACTAACATACAATGAGCAGTTCTTC
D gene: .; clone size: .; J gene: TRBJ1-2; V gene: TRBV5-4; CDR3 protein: CASSAAGASYGYTF; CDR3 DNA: TGTGCCAGCAGCGCTGCGGGGGCCTCCTATGGCTACACCTTC
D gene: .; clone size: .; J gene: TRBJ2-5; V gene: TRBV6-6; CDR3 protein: CASSYLAEETQYF; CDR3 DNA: TGTGCCAGCAGTTACTTGGCCGAAGAGACCCAGTACTTC
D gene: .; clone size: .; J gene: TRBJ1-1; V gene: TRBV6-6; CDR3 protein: CAVRAANTEAFF; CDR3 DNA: TGTGCCGTCAGGGCGGCCAACACTGAAGCTTTCTTT
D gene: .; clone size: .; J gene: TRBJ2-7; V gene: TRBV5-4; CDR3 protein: CASSHLGRLPYEQYF; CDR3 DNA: TGTGCCAGCAGCCACTTAGGGAGACTACCCTACGAGCAGTACTTC
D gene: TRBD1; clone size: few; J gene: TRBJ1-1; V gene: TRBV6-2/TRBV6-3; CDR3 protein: CASSYDAGQGYTEAFF; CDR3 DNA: TGTGCCAGCAGTTACGATGCGGGACAGGGGTATACTGAAGCTTTCTTT
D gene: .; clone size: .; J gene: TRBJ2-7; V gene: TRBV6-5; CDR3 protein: CASNRYNYEQYF; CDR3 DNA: TGTGCCAGTAACAGATACAACTACGAGCAGTACTTC
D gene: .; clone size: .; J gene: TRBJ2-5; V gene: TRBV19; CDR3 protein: CASSNREETQYF; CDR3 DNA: TGTGCCAGTAGTAACAGGGAAGAGACCCAGTACTTC
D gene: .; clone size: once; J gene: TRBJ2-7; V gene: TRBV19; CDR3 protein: CASSIGWAGPNYEQYF; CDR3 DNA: TGTGCCAGTAGTATAGGTTGGGCAGGGCCCAACTACGAGCAGTACTTC
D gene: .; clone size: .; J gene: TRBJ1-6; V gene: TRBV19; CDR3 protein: CASSTYGTQYNSPLHF; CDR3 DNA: TGTGCCAGTAGTACTTACGGGACACAGTATAATTCACCCCTCCACTTT
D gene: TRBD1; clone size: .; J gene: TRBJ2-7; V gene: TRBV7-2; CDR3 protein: CASSLDRDEQYF; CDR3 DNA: TGTGCCAGCAGCCTGGACAGGGACGAGCAGTACTTC
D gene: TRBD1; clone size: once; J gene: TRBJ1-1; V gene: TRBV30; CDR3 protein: CAWNPGGKTEAFF; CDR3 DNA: TGTGCCTGGAACCCAGGGGGCAAAACTGAAGCTTTCTTT
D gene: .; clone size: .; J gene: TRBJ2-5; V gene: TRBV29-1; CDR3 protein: CSVAQGQETQYF; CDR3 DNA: TGCAGCGTTGCTCAGGGCCAAGAGACCCAGTACTTC
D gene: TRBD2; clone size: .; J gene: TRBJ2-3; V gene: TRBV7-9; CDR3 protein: CASSLGLAGEASTDTQYF; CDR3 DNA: TGTGCCAGCAGCTTAGGACTAGCGGGGGAGGCTAGCACAGATACGCAGTATTTT
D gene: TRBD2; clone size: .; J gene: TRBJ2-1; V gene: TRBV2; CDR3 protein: CASIRGTSGYEQFF; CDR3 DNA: TGTGCCAGCATCAGGGGGACTAGCGGATATGAGCAGTTCTTC
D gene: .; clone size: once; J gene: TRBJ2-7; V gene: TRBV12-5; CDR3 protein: CASGREFAYEQYF; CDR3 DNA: TGTGCTAGTGGCCGGGAATTTGCCTACGAGCAGTACTTC
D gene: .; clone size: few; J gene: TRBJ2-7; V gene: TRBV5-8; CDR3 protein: CASGLRNSYEQYF; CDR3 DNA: TGTGCCAGCGGGCTCAGGAATTCCTACGAGCAGTACTTC
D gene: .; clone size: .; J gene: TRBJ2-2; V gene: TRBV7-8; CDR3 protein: CASSFGGNTGELFF; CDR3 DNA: TGTGCCAGCTCCTTTGGAGGAAACACCGGGGAGCTGTTTTTT
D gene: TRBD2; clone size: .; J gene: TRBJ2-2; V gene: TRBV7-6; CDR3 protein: CASSHSEGGGLNTGELFF; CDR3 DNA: TGTGCCAGCAGCCATAGCGAAGGCGGGGGGCTAAACACCGGGGAGCTGTTTTTT
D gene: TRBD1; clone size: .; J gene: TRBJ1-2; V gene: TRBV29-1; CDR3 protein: CSVHGTAYGYTF; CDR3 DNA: TGCAGCGTTCATGGGACAGCTTATGGCTACACCTTC
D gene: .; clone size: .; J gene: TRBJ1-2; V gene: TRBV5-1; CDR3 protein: CASSLGTETYGYTF; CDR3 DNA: TGCGCCAGCAGCTTGGGGACAGAGACCTATGGCTACACCTTC
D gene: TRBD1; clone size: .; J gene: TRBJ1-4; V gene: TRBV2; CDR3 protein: CASSASGTGGEKLFF; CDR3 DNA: TGTGCCAGCAGTGCATCAGGGACAGGTGGAGAAAAACTGTTTTTT
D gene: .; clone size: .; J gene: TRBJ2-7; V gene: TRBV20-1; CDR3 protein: CSASPGASGLEQYF; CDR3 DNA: TGCAGTGCTAGTCCGGGAGCGAGTGGTCTCGAGCAGTACTTC
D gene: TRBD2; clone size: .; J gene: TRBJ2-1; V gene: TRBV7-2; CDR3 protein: CGVTPGLAGRGEQFF; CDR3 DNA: TGTGGCGTAACCCCAGGACTAGCGGGAAGGGGGGAGCAGTTCTTC
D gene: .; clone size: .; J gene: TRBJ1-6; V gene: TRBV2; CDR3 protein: CASSEGVATNSPLHF; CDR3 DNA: TGTGCCAGCAGTGAAGGGGTAGCTACTAATTCACCCCTCCACTTT
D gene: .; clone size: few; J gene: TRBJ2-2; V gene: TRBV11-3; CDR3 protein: CASSLGGTGSPGELFF; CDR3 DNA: TGTGCCAGCAGCTTAGGGGGAACAGGGTCCCCCGGGGAGCTGTTTTTT
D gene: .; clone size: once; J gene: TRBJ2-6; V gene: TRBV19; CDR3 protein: CASLTSGANVLTF; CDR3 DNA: TGTGCCAGCCTAACGAGCGGGGCCAACGTCCTGACTTTC
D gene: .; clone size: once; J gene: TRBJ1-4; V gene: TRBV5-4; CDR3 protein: CASSLVGKNEKLFF; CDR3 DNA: TGTGCCAGCAGCTTGGTGGGCAAGAATGAAAAACTGTTTTTT
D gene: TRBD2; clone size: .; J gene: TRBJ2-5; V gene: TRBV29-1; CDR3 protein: CSVFRAPGSRGGTQYF; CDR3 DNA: TGCAGCGTGTTCCGGGCCCCCGGTTCCCGCGGGGGGACCCAGTACTTC